Listed below are T cell receptor beta chains from one sample, sequenced in a study of blood T cells in healthy people across ages. TCRdb reprocessed the 5' RACE reads via MiXCR and lists one record per CDR3 protein. The profile shows 1.4 million or so distinct CDR3 sequences, around 40% of them singletons. Sequencing used blood. Receptor source: a woman between 18 and 29 years old in good health. Both conserved end residues are part of each CDR3. The order of the fields is clone size, J gene, D gene, V gene, CDR3 DNA, CDR3 protein. D genes are given only for firm matches. Only some rows state a clone size, as once, few, many or a class for expanded clones.

NA | TRBJ2-1 | TRBD2 | TRBV25-1 | TGTGCCAGCAGTGGGGGACTAGCGGGAGGGTACGGCTCCTACAATGAGCAGTTCTTC | CASSGGLAGGYGSYNEQFF
once | TRBJ1-2 | NA | TRBV7-4 | TGTGCCAGCAGCTTATGTCCCAGGTTCCCTAATCCCACTAACTATGGCTACACCTTC | CASSLCPRFPNPTNYGYTF
NA | TRBJ2-7 | TRBD1 | TRBV29-1 | TGCAGCGGCCGGACAGGGGCTTACGAGCAGTACTTC | CSGRTGAYEQYF
NA | TRBJ2-7 | NA | TRBV7-9 | TGTGCCAGCAGCTTAGGGACGACAGTTCGTGACGAGCAGTACTTC | CASSLGTTVRDEQYF
NA | TRBJ2-1 | TRBD2 | TRBV10-1 | TGCGCCAGCGCGGCCGGGACTAGCGGGACCAGTGAGCAGTTCTTC | CASAAGTSGTSEQFF
many | TRBJ2-3 | TRBD1 | TRBV4-1 | TGCGCCAGCAGCCAAGGACAGGGGTTAGGCACAGATACGCAGTATTTT | CASSQGQGLGTDTQYF
many | TRBJ2-7 | NA | TRBV29-1 | TGCAGCGTTGAAGATCATGGCGGCTCCTACGAGCAGTACTTC | CSVEDHGGSYEQYF
NA | TRBJ2-6 | NA | TRBV4-3 | TGCGCCAGCAGCCAAGAAAGGGGGGTATCTAGCTCTGGGGCCAACGTCCTGACTTTC | CASSQERGVSSSGANVLTF
NA | TRBJ2-7 | TRBD2 | TRBV20-1 | TGCAGTGCTCCCCGGGGCGGGGGACCGAGCTCCTACAATGAGCAGTACTTC | CSAPRGGGPSSYNEQYF
few | TRBJ2-7 | NA | TRBV7-2 | TGTGCCAGCAGCTTATCCCACAATGAGCAGTACTTC | CASSLSHNEQYF
few | TRBJ2-1 | TRBD2 | TRBV4-3 | TGCGCCAGCAGCCAATCCCCGGGACTAGCCCATGAGCAGTTCTTC | CASSQSPGLAHEQFF
many | TRBJ2-3 | NA | TRBV5-1 | TGCGCCAGCAGCTTGGCCTCTAGTGGTGATACGCAGTATTTT | CASSLASSGDTQYF
NA | TRBJ1-6 | TRBD1 | TRBV14 | TGTGCCAGCAGACCGACACAGAATGGACAGGGTCATAATTCACCCCTCCACTTT | CASRPTQNGQGHNSPLHF
once | TRBJ1-6 | TRBD1 | TRBV20-1 | TGCAGTGCTAGGCAGGGGGCTAGTTCACCCCTCCACTTT | CSARQGASSPLHF
NA | TRBJ2-7 | TRBD1 | TRBV12-3/TRBV12-4 | TGTGCCAGCAGTCCAGGTGACAGGGAGTTCTACGAGCAGTACTTC | CASSPGDREFYEQYF
NA | TRBJ2-5 | NA | TRBV2 | TGTGCCAGCACTAGGGACGGGGGAGAGCAGTACTTC | CASTRDGGEQYF
NA | TRBJ1-5 | NA | TRBV7-2 | TGTGCCAGCAGCTTAGGCCGCCTAAAACAGCCCCAGCATTTT | CASSLGRLKQPQHF
NA | TRBJ1-3 | NA | TRBV3-1 | TGTGCCAGCAGCCAAGATCCTCTAAGCTTTGGAAACACCATATATTTT | CASSQDPLSFGNTIYF
NA | TRBJ2-7 | NA | TRBV5-1 | TGCGCCAGCAGCTTGGTACGGGGGGCATCCTACAATGAGCAGTACTTC | CASSLVRGASYNEQYF
NA | TRBJ1-2 | NA | TRBV2 | TGTGCCAGCAGGCGGGGGAGTGTAGACTATGGCTACACCTTC | CASRRGSVDYGYTF
NA | TRBJ1-2 | NA | TRBV27 | TGTGCCAGCAGTTTAGGGCACGGGGGTTTGAATGGCTACACCTTC | CASSLGHGGLNGYTF
few | TRBJ1-1 | NA | TRBV6-7 | TGTGCCAGCAGTACCGGAGCGGCAGAAGCTTTCTTT | CASSTGAAEAFF
NA | TRBJ1-5 | NA | TRBV20-1 | TGCAGTGCTAGAGCACGGACATATAATCAGCCCCAGCATTTT | CSARARTYNQPQHF
NA | TRBJ2-7 | NA | TRBV29-1 | TGCAGCGTTGTCCCCCTTGTCTCGAGCTCCTACGAGCAGTACTTC | CSVVPLVSSSYEQYF
once | TRBJ2-1 | TRBD2 | TRBV27 | TGTGCCACCCAAGGTCTAGATAGCGGGAGTGGGTCACAGGGGTACAATGAGCAGTTCTTC | CATQGLDSGSGSQGYNEQFF
NA | TRBJ1-6 | NA | TRBV7-6 | TGTGCCAGCAGCTTCGGGGGGACTCATTCACCCCTCCACTTT | CASSFGGTHSPLHF
few | TRBJ1-4 | NA | TRBV4-3 | TGCGCCAGCAGCCAAGATGGGGGCTACGGGGTCGAAAAACTGTTTTTT | CASSQDGGYGVEKLFF
NA | TRBJ1-5 | NA | TRBV4-1 | TGCGCCAGCAGCCAAGATTTGGGCTTCGGCAATCAGCCCCAGCATTTT | CASSQDLGFGNQPQHF